Shown below are 24 T cell receptor beta chains from a single sample sequenced in a study of blood T cell repertoires in COVID-19. Data came from immunoSEQ multiplex PCR; TCRdb stores just in-frame clones and leaves some out. Among 150,000 to 200,000 clones, around 80% were seen once, and the ten largest hold 3% to 3.5%. Sequencing was carried out using PBMCs or T cells enriched from blood (not recorded which). These receptors came from a woman aged 55-75 years who had recovered from COVID-19.

The chain joins TRBV6-4 to TRBJ1-6; no clear D gene. In germline, CDR1 is MRHNA, CDR2 SNTAGT. The germline V and J ends were trimmed by 4 bases and 5 bases, with 6 bases remaining between them. CDR3 length: 13 amino acids. The CDR3 DNA sequence: TGTGCCAGCAGTGGCACAGATAATTCACCCCTCCACTTT. Protein sequence: CASSGTDNSPLHF.

The rearrangement links TRBV5-6 to TRBJ2-3; 7 positions match TRBD1. Looked up from germline, CDR1 is SGHDT and CDR2 is YYEEEE. The length of the CDR3 is 13 residues. The J segment lost 4 bases and the V segment lost 4 bases, leaving 3 bases of the junction unmatched. CDR3 bases: TGTGCCAGCAGCCCGACAGGGTCAGATACGCAGTATTTT. This codes for CASSPTGSDTQYF.

This clone appeared a few times. The chain couples TRBV29-1 to TRBJ1-1; D remains unclear. The CDR3 extends over 12 amino acids. V was cut by 0 bases and J by 3 bases, with 5 bases left in between. Germline assignment: CDR1 SQVTM and CDR2 ANQGSEA. The DNA of the CDR3 is TGCAGCGTTGAAGATGGGCACACTGAAGCTTTCTTT. This translates into CSVEDGHTEAFF.

This clone was observed once. This chain links TRBV24-1 with TRBJ1-2; D unclear. The CDR3 is made up of 13 amino acids. The germline V gene has CDR1 KGHDR and CDR2 SFDVKD. V gave up 3 bases and J gave up 0 bases, with 4 bases separating them. Here the CDR3 reads CATSDRANYGYTF. DNA for the CDR3: TGTGCCACCAGTGATAGAGCTAACTATGGCTACACCTTC.

The CDR3 DNA reads TGTGCCAGCAGCCGGGACAGTTGGAGCTACACCTTC. Protein product: CASSRDSWSYTF. The chain combines TRBV14 with TRBJ1-2; 7 bases agree with TRBD1. Germline V gene sequence: CDR1 SGHDN, CDR2 FVKESK. The length of the CDR3 is 12 residues. With 4 bases clipped from V and 9 bases from J, the junction kept 5 bases outside the gene matches.

The chain joins TRBV30 to TRBJ1-2; no clear D. The CDR3 extends over 13 amino acids. Trimming took 2 bases from V and 0 from J, leaving 7 bases between them. Germline CDR1 and CDR2: GTSNPN and SVGIG (reference sequence). The CDR3 sequence is CAWSSRPNYGYTF. CDR3 sequence (DNA): TGTGCCTGGAGTTCCAGGCCTAACTATGGCTACACCTTC.

The genes are TRBV7-8 and TRBJ1-6; 7 bases map to TRBD1. In germline, CDR1 is SGHVS, CDR2 FQNEAQ. The CDR3 totals 15 residues. V shed 1 base, J shed 6 bases, and the junction held 3 bases outside the gene matches. This chain's CDR3 is CASSLGQGGNSPLHF. The CDR3, as DNA: TGTGCCAGCAGCTTAGGACAGGGAGGTAATTCACCCCTCCACTTT.

The chain recombines TRBV19 with TRBJ1-1; D is unclear. The CDR3 is 14 amino acids. V was shortened by 3 bases and J by 0 bases, with 8 bases between the two germline ends. Germline V gives CDR1 LNHDA, CDR2 SQIVND (reference sequence). CDR3: CASSIISVNTEAFF. The CDR3 bases are TGTGCCAGTAGTATCATATCGGTGAACACTGAAGCTTTCTTT.

The CDR3 here is CSVEAGGRDTIYF. The CDR3 nucleotides read TGCAGCGTTGAAGCAGGGGGCAGGGACACCATATATTTT. J is TRBJ1-3 and V is TRBV29-1; the match to TRBD1 covers 8 bases. Trimming cost V 1 base and J 8 bases; bases outside gene matches: 4. This CDR3 is 13 amino acids long. Looked up from germline, CDR1 is SQVTM and CDR2 is ANQGSEA.

J is TRBJ2-3 and V is TRBV4-1, with D possibly TRBD1 on 5 matching bases. Germline CDR1 and CDR2: MGHRA and YSYEKL. V lost 1 base, J lost 3 bases, and 14 bases lay in between. The CDR3 is 16 amino acids. The CDR3 DNA reads TGCGCCAGCAGCCAAGTTCATGCCAGGGAAACAGATACGCAGTATTTT. Encoded protein: CASSQVHARETDTQYF.

The V and J genes are TRBV12-3 or TRBV12-4 and TRBJ2-1; no reliable D call. The V and J ends lost 5 bases and 6 bases respectively, with 8 bases between them. The CDR3 extends over 12 amino acids. CDR3 region: CASSGQFNEQFF. The CDR3 DNA sequence: TGTGCCAGCAGTGGTCAGTTCAATGAGCAGTTCTTC.

This clone showed up just a few times. The V call is TRBV7-8, the J call TRBJ2-5; 10 nucleotides align to TRBD1. Germline loops: CDR1 SGHVS, CDR2 FQNEAQ. The CDR3 runs 17 residues. V gave up 5 bases and J gave up 1 base; unmatched junction bases: 10. Here the CDR3 reads CASSRALTGGLQETQYF. CDR3 nucleotide sequence: TGTGCCAGCAGCCGAGCCCTGACAGGGGGCCTCCAAGAGACCCAGTACTTC.

CDR3 in amino acids: CASRQSYNEQFF. The CDR3 nucleotides are TGTGCCAGCAGACAGTCCTACAATGAGCAGTTCTTC. This chain links TRBV6-5 with TRBJ2-1; no definite D call. The CDR3 has 12 residues. V lost 6 bases to trimming and J lost 1 base, with 4 bases between them. Germline CDR1 and CDR2: MNHEY and SVGAGI.

The J gene is TRBJ2-5, the V gene TRBV7-2; TRBD1 agrees at 7 bases. The CDR3 spans 15 residues. The V and J ends lost 4 bases and 2 bases, in that order; junction bases with no gene match: 7. The germline CDR1 and CDR2 sequences are SGHTA and FQGNSA. DNA for the CDR3: TGTGCCAGCAGCTCCACCCGGGACAGTCAAGAGACCCAGTACTTC. Translated: CASSSTRDSQETQYF.

The J gene is TRBJ1-2, the V gene TRBV7-2; D may be TRBD1 (6 bases). CDR3 length: 14 amino acids. V dropped 6 bases and J dropped 1 base, with 12 bases sitting between them. Germline V gene lookup returns CDR1 SGHTA and CDR2 FQGNSA. CDR3 loop: CASRRRGDNYGYTF. DNA of the CDR3: TGTGCCAGCAGGCGCAGGGGAGATAACTATGGCTACACCTTC.

This clone came up a few times. The chain couples TRBV10-2 to TRBJ2-2; 12 bases match TRBD2. The CDR3 is 15 amino acids. Germline assignment: CDR1 WSHSY and CDR2 SAAADI. Unmatched junction bases numbered 4, after V lost 4 bases and J lost 7 bases. CDR3 in amino acids: CASSVLAGGHGELFF. As DNA, the CDR3 is TGCGCCAGCAGTGTGCTAGCGGGGGGGCACGGGGAGCTGTTTTTT.

The CDR3 sequence is CASSIVGESEQFF. In DNA, the CDR3 is TGTGCCAGTAGTATAGTCGGGGAAAGTGAGCAGTTCTTC. This chain links TRBV19 with TRBJ2-1; D might be TRBD2 (5 bases). This CDR3 has 13 residues. Germline V gene data show CDR1 as LNHDA and CDR2 as SQIVND (reference sequence). The germline V and J ends were trimmed by 1 base and 9 bases, with 10 bases remaining between them.

V usage is TRBV3-1 (or the pseudogene TRBV3-2) and J usage is TRBJ2-5; 7 bases align to TRBD2. Germline-derived CDR1 and CDR2 are LGHDT and YNNKEL (reference sequence). With 5 bases clipped from V and 1 base from J, the junction kept 4 bases outside the gene matches. The CDR3 extends over 14 amino acids. This CDR3 reads CASSWASGQETQYF. In DNA form, the CDR3 reads TGTGCCAGCAGCTGGGCTAGCGGCCAAGAGACCCAGTACTTC.

The rearrangement uses TRBV18 and TRBJ1-2; D not certain. The length of the CDR3 is 14 residues. The V end was cut by 0 bases, the J end by 7 bases, with 12 bases between. CDR1 is KGHSH, CDR2 LQKENI, per germline. The CDR3 is CASSPPAGRGGYTF. The CDR3 nucleotides are TGTGCCAGCTCACCACCGGCGGGTCGCGGTGGCTACACCTTC. Based on the CDR3 plus reference TRBV18 and TRBJ1-2, the full variable domain is NAGVMQNPRHLVRRRGQEARLRCSPMKGHSHVYWYRQLPEEGLKFMVYLQKENIIDESGMPKERFSAEFPKEGPSILRIQQVVRGDSAAYFCASSPPAGRGGYTFGSGTRLTVV.

The chain employs TRBV25-1 and TRBJ2-1, with D tentatively TRBD2 (6 bases). Trimming pared 3 bases from V and 8 bases from J, leaving 11 bases between. Per the germline V gene, CDR1 is MGHDK and CDR2 is SYGVNS. This CDR3 has 13 amino acids. Written as DNA, the CDR3 is TGTGCCAGCAGTGAGCGCGGGAACCATGAGCAGTTCTTC. Translating it yields CASSERGNHEQFF. The complete variable domain, with remaining parts taken from reference TRBV25-1 and TRBJ2-1, reads EADIYQTPRYLVIGTGKKITLECSQTMGHDKMYWYQQDPGMELHLIHYSYGVNSTEKGDLSSESTVSRIRTEHFPLTLESARPSHTSQYLCASSERGNHEQFFGPGTRLTVL.

The rearrangement uses TRBV19 and TRBJ2-3; D not certain. This CDR3 is built from 13 residues. V was shortened by 3 bases and J by 2 bases, with 6 bases between the two germline ends. The germline CDR1 and CDR2 sequences are LNHDA and SQIVND (reference sequence). CDR3: CASSIRPTDTQYF. The CDR3 DNA reads TGTGCCAGTAGTATCCGTCCCACAGATACGCAGTATTTT.

The CDR3 reads CASSPRDRVPSYGYTF. The DNA for the CDR3 is TGTGCCAGCAGTCCCCGGGACAGGGTCCCTTCCTATGGCTACACCTTC. The V and J genes are TRBV27 and TRBJ1-2, with 9 bases that match TRBD1. The CDR3 length is 16 residues. The germline V gene encodes CDR1 MNHEY and CDR2 SMNVEV (reference sequence). Unmatched junction bases numbered 11, after V lost 5 bases and J lost 4 bases.

The chain employs TRBV6-5 and TRBJ1-3; D remains ambiguous. V was trimmed by 0 bases and J by 0 bases, leaving 6 bases between them. CDR1 and CDR2 from the germline V gene are MNHEY and SVGAGI. This CDR3 contains 15 residues. The DNA for the CDR3 is TGTGCCAGCAGTTACTCAGCCACCTCTGGAAACACCATATATTTT. Translating it yields CASSYSATSGNTIYF.

V and J are TRBV2 and TRBJ1-1, with D possibly TRBD1 on 5 matching bases. Germline values: CDR1 SNHLY, CDR2 FYNNEI. Deletions cut 6 bases from V and 4 bases from J, with 9 bases between. The CDR3 consists of 12 residues. CDR3 in amino acids: CASRERGTEAFF. DNA of the CDR3: TGTGCCAGCAGGGAAAGGGGCACTGAAGCTTTCTTT.